This T cell receptor beta chain came from a study of cytomegalovirus exposure and HLA in healthy donors. Study summary: Of all 400 or so donors who were genotyped, roughly 81% belonged to the Caucasian-associated ancestry cluster. Study results and caveats: Cytomegalovirus association was assigned to approximately 160 TCR beta chains. Three chains linked to CMV were shown in vitro to be specific for CMV antigens.

The study ran its PCR with 60 Vbeta and 13 Jbeta primers. TCRdb keeps only in-frame clones here, not all; method: immunoSEQ multiplex PCR. The repertoire holds over 150,000 clones, with approximately 67% as singletons. Germline V gene data show CDR1 as MNHEY and CDR2 as SMNVEV (reference sequence). V was pared by 0 bases and J by 2 bases, with 8 bases between. CDR3 length: 16 amino acids. Note on this clone: No antigen is known for it.

The TCR comes from a woman aged 18-29 years in good health and CMV-seropositive. The rearrangement links TRBV27 to TRBJ2-6; the D is unclear. Sequencing used PBMCs. Written as DNA, the CDR3 is TGTGCCAGCAGTTTATCGCGAGTGCCTGGGGCCAACGTCCTGACTTTC. This gives the protein CASSLSRVPGANVLTF.